This is a list of T cell receptor beta chains from one sample in a study of cytomegalovirus exposure and HLA in healthy donors. Here immunoSEQ multiplex PCR was the method, and the copy in TCRdb shows in-frame clones only, minus some. The sample records 90,000 or so clones, approximately 75% being singletons. The sequencing input was PBMCs. These receptor sequences come from a man aged 55 to 70 in good health and CMV-seronegative. Both conserved end residues are part of each CDR3. The order of the fields is V gene, clone size, J gene, D gene, CDR3 protein, CDR3 DNA. A D gene is named only where the DNA matches it firmly. Only some rows state a clone size, as once, few, many or a class for expanded clones.

V: TRBV6-5
size: -
J: TRBJ2-1
D: -
CDR3: CASSPNLALEQFF
DNA: TGTGCCAGCAGTCCGAACCTAGCCCTCGAGCAGTTCTTC

V: TRBV5-1
size: -
J: TRBJ1-1
D: -
CDR3: CASSLDSWNTEAFF
DNA: TGCGCCAGCAGCTTGGACAGCTGGAACACTGAAGCTTTCTTT

V: TRBV7-7
size: few
J: TRBJ2-1
D: TRBD2
CDR3: CASSLSAGGRDEQFF
DNA: TGTGCCAGCAGCTTATCAGCGGGGGGCAGGGATGAGCAGTTCTTC

V: TRBV14
size: -
J: TRBJ1-2
D: -
CDR3: CASSQEAGRGSGYTF
DNA: TGTGCCAGCAGCCAAGAAGCTGGCAGGGGAAGTGGGTACACCTTC

V: TRBV7-8
size: -
J: TRBJ2-4
D: TRBD2
CDR3: CASSLGSGGAVENIQYF
DNA: TGTGCCAGCAGCTTAGGTAGCGGGGGGGCGGTCGAAAACATTCAGTACTTC

V: TRBV7-9
size: -
J: TRBJ2-7
D: TRBD2
CDR3: CASSWGGQQSYEQYF
DNA: TGTGCCAGCAGCTGGGGAGGGCAGCAATCCTACGAGCAGTACTTC

V: TRBV7-9
size: many
J: TRBJ1-1
D: TRBD1
CDR3: CASSLGGQGAFF
DNA: TGTGCCAGCAGCTTAGGGGGACAGGGGGCTTTCTTT

V: TRBV30
size: -
J: TRBJ1-1
D: TRBD1
CDR3: CAWSVDRGNTEAFF
DNA: TGTGCCTGGAGTGTAGACAGGGGGAACACTGAAGCTTTCTTT

V: TRBV4-1
size: once
J: TRBJ1-3
D: -
CDR3: CASSQGWGDGNTIYF
DNA: TGCGCCAGCAGCCAGGGCTGGGGGGATGGAAACACCATATATTTT

V: TRBV29-1
size: -
J: TRBJ1-1
D: TRBD1
CDR3: CSVSPLRQGLRMNTEAFF
DNA: TGCAGCGTATCCCCCCTACGACAGGGGCTGAGAATGAACACTGAAGCTTTCTTT

V: TRBV6-5
size: -
J: TRBJ1-3
D: -
CDR3: CASSDYSGDTIYF
DNA: TGTGCCAGCAGTGACTATTCCGGGGACACCATATATTTT

V: TRBV18
size: -
J: TRBJ1-2
D: TRBD1
CDR3: CASSPPGTGDYGYTF
DNA: TGTGCCAGCTCACCGCCGGGGACAGGGGACTATGGCTACACCTTC

V: TRBV5-6
size: -
J: TRBJ2-1
D: TRBD2
CDR3: CASSSRGAFYNEQFF
DNA: TGTGCCAGCAGCTCGCGGGGGGCCTTCTACAATGAGCAGTTCTTC

V: TRBV7-8
size: -
J: TRBJ2-5
D: TRBD1
CDR3: CASSPRDRTREQYF
DNA: TGTGCCAGCAGCCCCCGGGACAGGACTCGTGAGCAGTACTTC

V: TRBV14
size: once
J: TRBJ2-6
D: -
CDR3: CASSQDRRAGANVLTF
DNA: TGTGCCAGCAGCCAAGATCGGAGGGCCGGGGCCAACGTCCTGACTTTC

V: TRBV9
size: -
J: TRBJ1-3
D: TRBD1
CDR3: CASSPQGVGGNTIYF
DNA: TGTGCCAGCAGCCCCCAGGGGGTAGGTGGAAACACCATATATTTT

V: TRBV5-6
size: -
J: TRBJ2-3
D: -
CDR3: CASSISRRHADTQYF
DNA: TGTGCCAGCAGCATATCGCGGCGCCACGCAGATACGCAGTATTTT

V: TRBV19
size: -
J: TRBJ1-1
D: TRBD1
CDR3: CASSISSGGAEAFF
DNA: TGTGCCAGTAGTATATCATCAGGGGGAGCAGAAGCTTTCTTT

V: TRBV11-2
size: few
J: TRBJ2-1
D: -
CDR3: CASSARVGEQFF
DNA: TGTGCCAGCAGCGCCAGGGTTGGAGAGCAGTTCTTC

V: TRBV9
size: -
J: TRBJ2-2
D: TRBD1
CDR3: CASSTWTGAANTGELFF
DNA: TGTGCCAGCAGCACCTGGACAGGGGCAGCGAACACCGGGGAGCTGTTTTTT

V: TRBV5-1
size: -
J: TRBJ1-2
D: TRBD1
CDR3: CASSLEGQGNGYTF
DNA: TGCGCCAGCAGCTTGGAGGGACAGGGTAATGGCTACACCTTC

V: TRBV9
size: -
J: TRBJ2-5
D: TRBD2
CDR3: CASSVEPSGWGQETQYF
DNA: TGTGCCAGCAGCGTAGAGCCTAGCGGGTGGGGTCAAGAGACCCAGTACTTC

V: TRBV5-6
size: -
J: TRBJ2-7
D: -
CDR3: CASSRRGRLTYEQYF
DNA: TGTGCCAGCAGCAGGAGGGGGCGCTTGACCTACGAGCAGTACTTC

V: TRBV9
size: -
J: TRBJ1-2
D: TRBD1
CDR3: CASSATGSNYGYTF
DNA: TGTGCCAGCAGCGCGACAGGGTCTAACTATGGCTACACCTTC

V: TRBV15
size: -
J: TRBJ2-7
D: -
CDR3: CATSSLFGQYEQYF
DNA: TGTGCCACCAGCAGTTTATTTGGACAGTACGAGCAGTACTTC

V: TRBV9
size: once
J: TRBJ2-5
D: -
CDR3: CASSVMGGGPGETQYF
DNA: TGTGCCAGCAGCGTAATGGGGGGGGGCCCCGGGGAGACCCAGTACTTC

V: TRBV30
size: -
J: TRBJ2-3
D: -
CDR3: CAWSTGTQSDTQYF
DNA: TGTGCCTGGAGTACCGGGACTCAGTCCGATACGCAGTATTTT

V: TRBV28
size: -
J: TRBJ2-7
D: -
CDR3: CASRKQGGYEQYF
DNA: TGTGCCAGCAGAAAGCAGGGGGGTTACGAGCAGTACTTC